This passage covers 10 T cell receptor beta chains from one sample sequenced in a study of blood T cell repertoires in COVID-19. Only in-frame clones appear in the TCRdb table, and some are missing; sequencing was by immunoSEQ multiplex PCR. Here the sample spans under 170,000 clones, 75% to 90% being singletons. The source material was peripheral blood. Source of these receptors: a woman aged 55-75 years with active or convalescent COVID-19.

The chain carries TRBV12-5 and TRBJ1-1; D is undetermined. This CDR3 has 13 residues. The germline CDR1 and CDR2 sequences are LGHNT and FRNRAP. The V and J ends lost 2 bases and 7 bases respectively, with 11 bases between them. In nucleotides, the CDR3 is TGTGCTAGTGGTTTGATAATCGACTGTGAAGCTTTCTTT. Protein product: CASGLIIDCEAFF.

V is TRBV5-1 and J is TRBJ2-1, with TRBD1 matching 10 bases. The CDR3 spans 15 residues. J was trimmed by 4 bases and V by 3 bases; bases with no gene match: 4. Germline-derived CDR1 and CDR2 are SGHRS and YFSETQ. The CDR3 loop is CASSSGTGVYNEQFF. The CDR3 nucleotides are TGCGCCAGCAGCTCAGGGACAGGGGTATACAATGAGCAGTTCTTC.

V and J are TRBV28 and TRBJ1-2, with D unresolved. The ends were cut back, 3 bases at V and 4 bases at J, with 6 bases in the middle. Looked up from germline, CDR1 is MDHEN and CDR2 is SYDVKM. The CDR3 is 12 amino acids. The CDR3 here is CASSLTFYGYTF. DNA of the CDR3: TGTGCCAGCAGTTTGACTTTCTATGGCTACACCTTC.

The chain combines TRBV6-6 with TRBJ1-4, with 10 bases aligning to TRBD1. Germline CDR1 and CDR2: MNHNY and SVGAGI (reference sequence). This CDR3 has 15 amino acids. Trimming took 4 bases from V and 13 from J; bases not matched to a gene: 12. The CDR3 loop reads CASSFPEDRGRILFF. As DNA, the CDR3 is TGTGCCAGCAGTTTCCCCGAGGACAGGGGGAGAATACTGTTTTTT.

This clone was detected a few times. V is TRBV2 and J is TRBJ1-1; 7 nucleotides match TRBD1. This CDR3 is 14 amino acids long. Per the germline V gene, CDR1 is SNHLY and CDR2 is FYNNEI. J lost 4 bases, V lost 8 bases, and 10 bases had no gene match. CDR3 amino acids: CASQGQWGSTEAFF. CDR3 nucleotides: TGTGCCAGCCAGGGACAGTGGGGGAGCACTGAAGCTTTCTTT.

The V call is TRBV9, the J call TRBJ2-7; TRBD2 agrees at 7 bases. The trim removed 0 bases at V and 7 bases at J, leaving 10 bases unmatched. Germline V CDR1 and CDR2: SGDLS, YYNGEE. This CDR3 comprises 15 residues. In DNA form, the CDR3 reads TGTGCCAGCAGCGTAGTGGCTAGCGGCCTGGGGGAGCAGTACTTC. Protein: CASSVVASGLGEQYF.

In its sample, this clone was seen a few times. The CDR3, as DNA: TGTGCCATGGGGACATATGCCACCGGGGAGCTGTTTTTT. It translates to CAMGTYATGELFF. V usage is TRBV11-2 and J usage is TRBJ2-2; the D gene is possibly TRBD1 (6 bases). Trimming shortened V by 10 bases and J by 4 bases, and 13 bases separated the two germline ends. The CDR3 consists of 13 residues. Germline CDR1 SGHAT, CDR2 FQNNGV.

This rearrangement joins TRBV3-1 (or the pseudogene TRBV3-2) to TRBJ2-7, with D possibly TRBD1 on 6 matching bases. CDR3 size: 15 residues. Germline V lookup: CDR1 LGHDT, CDR2 YNNKEL (reference sequence). Trimming shortened V by 2 bases and J by 3 bases, and 14 bases separated the two germline ends. The CDR3 sequence is CASSQLQGVGYEQYF. In nucleotides, the CDR3 is TGTGCCAGCAGCCAACTACAGGGAGTGGGCTACGAGCAGTACTTC.

The J gene is TRBJ1-2, the V gene TRBV7-9; D not resolved. The CDR3 sequence is 13 residues long. Germline CDR1 is SEHNR and CDR2 is FQNEAQ (reference sequence). The V end was cut by 3 bases, the J end by 6 bases, with 11 bases between. CDR3 sequence: CASSFRGVDGYTF. For the CDR3, the DNA is TGTGCCAGCAGCTTTAGAGGAGTGGATGGCTACACCTTC.

The chain links TRBV5-5 to TRBJ1-1; a possible D gene is TRBD1 (5 bases). Germline V gives CDR1 SGHKS, CDR2 YYEKEE (reference sequence). Trimming took 2 bases from V and 2 from J, leaving 13 bases between them. The CDR3 has 15 amino acids. CDR3 sequence: CASSFLEGINTEAFF. DNA of the CDR3: TGTGCCAGCAGCTTTTTGGAGGGGATAAACACTGAAGCTTTCTTT.